The 18 T cell receptor beta chains in this list originate from one sample, sequenced in a study of blood T cell dynamics during melanoma immunotherapy. Time point indicated: week 3, after first cycle of checkpoint inhibitor. Here immunoSEQ multiplex PCR was the method, and the copy in TCRdb shows in-frame clones only, minus some. The table lists roughly 7,000 clones, about 88% of them singletons, with 25% to 35% in the top ten. Sequencing was performed on blood, taken from a patient treated with checkpoint blockade. Source of these receptors: a human donor with melanoma. Some clones in this sample may be carry-over from other donors' samples.

V is TRBV21-1 and J is TRBJ2-3; TRBD2 is the table's D call and was not checked against the DNA. TRBV21-1 has pseudogene status. The CDR3 runs 18 residues. The CDR3 loop reads CASSKARGGSGATDTQYF. The CDR3 DNA reads as TGTGCCAGCAGCAAAGCGCGAGGTGGTAGCGGGGCCACAGATACGCAGTATTTT.

The sample holds one count of this clone. Relative to the germline gene, one junction end is altered; a read error may explain this. This sequence joins TRBV7-7 and TRBJ2-1; D is possibly TRBD1 or TRBD2 (6 bases each). The length of the CDR3 is 15 residues. Germline V gene sequence: CDR1 SSHAT, CDR2 FNYEAQ (reference sequence). CDR3 DNA sequence: TGTGCTAGCAGCTTAGACGGGGGCGCCTACAATGAGCAGTTCTTC. It yields the protein CASSLDGGAYNEQFF.

In its sample, this clone was seen once. The chain employs TRBV10-3 and TRBJ2-5, with 8 bases lining up with TRBD2. Germline trimming cut 9 bases from V and 3 bases from J; bases unmatched to any gene: 6. This CDR3 contains 13 residues. Germline loops: CDR1 ENHRY, CDR2 SYGVKD. The chain's CDR3 is CAMSSGGEETQYF. The CDR3 coding sequence is TGTGCCATGTCCAGCGGGGGCGAAGAGACCCAGTACTTC.

The gene calls are TRBV30 and TRBJ1-6; TRBD1 might be the D (6 bases). The CDR3 is made up of 13 amino acids. The V gene lost 4 bases and the J gene lost 8 bases, with 12 bases spanning the gap. Germline V lookup: CDR1 GTSNPN, CDR2 SVGIG (reference sequence). The CDR3 DNA follows: TGTGCCTGGATGAGGGGGGAGGATTCACCCCTCCACTTT. This sequence encodes CAWMRGEDSPLHF. Variable domain in full (rest from reference TRBV30 and TRBJ1-6): SQTIHQWPATLVQPVGSPLSLECTVEGTSNPNLYWYRQAAGRGLQLLFYSVGIGQISSEVPQNLSASRPQDRQFILSSKKLLLSDSGFYLCAWMRGEDSPLHFGNGTRLTVT.

The chain employs TRBV18 and TRBJ1-6; D ambiguous. Germline values: CDR1 KGHSH, CDR2 LQKENI. CDR3 size: 13 residues. Trimming removed 3 bases at V and 8 bases at J, with 8 bases between. CDR3 in DNA: TGTGCCAGCTCACCGATGCGGGATTCACCCCTCCACTTT. The encoded protein is CASSPMRDSPLHF.

V is TRBV5-4 and J is TRBJ2-2; TRBD1 is a possible D gene (6 bases). Germline CDR1 is SGHNT and CDR2 is YYREEE (reference sequence). With 1 base removed from V and 4 bases from J, the gap between germline ends came to 11 bases. CDR3 length: 15 amino acids. CDR3 amino acids: CASSLRTAVTGELFF. The CDR3 coding sequence is TGTGCCAGCAGCTTGAGGACAGCCGTCACCGGGGAGCTGTTTTTT.

CDR3: CASSFGTAKNIQYF. DNA for the CDR3: TGTGCCAGCAGTTTTGGGACGGCGAAAAACATTCAGTACTTC. This rearrangement joins TRBV28 to TRBJ2-4, with D perhaps given as TRBD1 or TRBD2 (5 bases each). The V gene lost 3 bases and the J gene lost 4 bases, with 10 bases spanning the gap. Germline V gene data show CDR1 as MDHEN and CDR2 as SYDVKM. This CDR3 has 14 amino acids.

The chain recombines TRBV6-1 with TRBJ2-5; 7 positions agree with TRBD2. This CDR3 has 16 residues. J gave up 7 bases and V 0 bases, and 11 bases lay outside the gene matches. Germline V gene sequence: CDR1 MNHNS, CDR2 SASEGT. Here the CDR3 DNA reads TGTGCCAGCAGTGAAGCGCGATATGAGGGGAGGGGGACCCAGTACTTC. It is translated as CASSEARYEGRGTQYF.

The chain joins TRBV6-5 to TRBJ1-4; TRBD1 matches 7 bases. Germline CDR1 reads MNHEY; CDR2 reads SVGAGI. CDR3 length: 14 residues. The J segment lost 2 bases and the V segment lost 4 bases, leaving 1 base of the junction unmatched. CDR3 sequence: CASSWGQTNEKLFF. CDR3 in DNA: TGTGCCAGCAGTTGGGGACAGACTAATGAAAAACTGTTTTTT.

The chain couples TRBV28 to TRBJ2-7, with D perhaps matching TRBD1 or TRBD2 (5 bases each). Trimming pared 1 base from V and 3 bases from J, leaving 13 bases between. The CDR3 has 15 amino acids. Germline CDR1 reads MDHEN; CDR2 reads SYDVKM. In nucleotides, the CDR3 is TGTGCCAGCAGTTTATTTCCCGGGGACGACTACGAGCAGTACTTC. The encoded protein is CASSLFPGDDYEQYF.

The V gene is TRBV30, the J gene TRBJ1-6; D is perhaps TRBD1 (6 bases). Germline CDR1 GTSNPN, CDR2 SVGIG (reference sequence). There are 16 residues in the CDR3. The V gene lost 3 bases and the J gene lost 14 bases, with 26 bases spanning the gap. The CDR3 is CAWSYPVGGAGGTLHF. For the CDR3, the DNA is TGTGCCTGGAGCTATCCCGTCGGGGGGGCCGGGGGAACCCTCCACTTT. Full variable domain (missing parts from reference TRBV30 and TRBJ1-6): SQTIHQWPATLVQPVGSPLSLECTVEGTSNPNLYWYRQAAGRGLQLLFYSVGIGQISSEVPQNLSASRPQDRQFILSSKKLLLSDSGFYLCAWSYPVGGAGGTLHFGNGTRLTVT.

This clone was counted a few times. The J gene is TRBJ1-5, the V gene TRBV27; tentatively, D is TRBD1 (5 bases). The germline gives CDR1 MNHEY, CDR2 SMNVEV (reference sequence). The CDR3 has 14 amino acids. The V and J ends lost 3 bases and 2 bases respectively, with 8 bases between them. CDR3 protein: CASSFSRGNQPQHF. Written as DNA, the CDR3 is TGTGCCAGCAGTTTTTCCAGGGGCAATCAGCCCCAGCATTTT.

V is TRBV28 and J is TRBJ2-7; possibly TRBD2 for D (6 bases). The CDR3 runs 14 residues. V dropped 3 bases and J dropped 3 bases, with 12 bases sitting between them. The germline CDR1 and CDR2 sequences are MDHEN and SYDVKM. As DNA, the CDR3 is TGTGCCAGCAGTTTGCAACCGGGACTCTACGAGCAGTACTTC. This translates into CASSLQPGLYEQYF.

The rearrangement uses TRBV28 and TRBJ2-4, with 7 bases that match TRBD1. Germline CDR1 and CDR2: MDHEN and SYDVKM. This CDR3 is 16 amino acids long. With V trimmed by 6 bases and J by 0 bases, 8 bases remained unmatched. The CDR3 region is CASRFTGELAKNIQYF. CDR3 in DNA: TGTGCCAGCAGGTTCACAGGGGAGCTAGCCAAAAACATTCAGTACTTC. Full variable domain (missing parts from reference TRBV28 and TRBJ2-4): DVKVTQSSRYLVKRTGEKVFLECVQDMDHENMFWYRQDPGLGLRLIYFSYDVKMKEKGDIPEGYSVSREKKERFSLILESASTNQTSMYLCASRFTGELAKNIQYFGAGTRLSVL.

The V gene is TRBV7-3, the J gene TRBJ2-7, with D possibly being TRBD2 (6 bases). The V end was cut by 1 base, the J end by 4 bases, with 11 bases between. The germline V gene has CDR1 SGHTA and CDR2 FQGTGA. There are 14 residues in the CDR3. The chain's CDR3 is CASSLSPGTYEQYF. CDR3 nucleotides: TGTGCCAGCAGCTTAAGCCCCGGGACTTACGAGCAGTACTTC.

The J gene is TRBJ1-5, the V gene TRBV6-1, with D tentatively TRBD1 (5 bases). The CDR3 is made up of 16 amino acids. Germline V lookup: CDR1 MNHNS, CDR2 SASEGT. Trimming shortened V by 0 bases and J by 8 bases, and 17 bases separated the two germline ends. Here the CDR3 DNA reads TGTGCCAGCAGTGAAGCGCAGTGGGGGAAAGATGAGCCCCAGCATTTT. It translates to CASSEAQWGKDEPQHF.

This sequence joins TRBV19 and TRBJ2-7; D perhaps matches TRBD2 (7 bases). Germline V CDR1 and CDR2: LNHDA, SQIVND (reference sequence). Trimming took off 0 bases at V and 2 bases at J, with 14 bases between the two ends. The CDR3 runs 16 residues. Here the CDR3 reads CASSIDGGGPTYEQYF. In nucleotides, the CDR3 is TGTGCCAGTAGTATAGATGGCGGGGGCCCCACCTACGAGCAGTACTTC.

The chain couples TRBV29-1 to TRBJ2-3; 7 bases match TRBD2. CDR3 length: 15 amino acids. Germline values: CDR1 SQVTM, CDR2 ANQGSEA. Trimming removed 7 bases from V and 6 bases from J; junction bases left unmatched: 16. CDR3 loop: CSAGDRTGGSDTQYF. The CDR3 DNA follows: TGCAGCGCCGGGGACCGAACCGGGGGGTCGGATACGCAGTATTTT.